This T cell receptor beta chain is drawn from a study of blood T cell repertoires in COVID-19. Study summary: Donors in the United States, Italy and Spain gave samples during acute or convalescent COVID-19. Sample material is recorded as cDNA or gDNA derived from T cells, B-cell-depleted T cells, or PBMCs.

The junction had 10 bases not matched to a gene; V was cut back by 6 bases and J by 7 bases. Germline CDR1 SNHLY, CDR2 FYNNEI. CDR3 length: 15 residues. As handled by the study authors: Nucleated cell number was recorded as an estimate derived from reference gene primer amplification. Only in-frame clones appear in the TCRdb table, and some are missing; sequencing was by immunoSEQ multiplex PCR. Clone size and V and J calls were adopted from that table, with D and trimming inferred from the DNA. The repertoire has just under 30,000 clones, roughly nine tenths of them found once; the top ten carry approximately 9.8%.

The J gene is TRBJ2-1, the V gene TRBV2, with TRBD1 matching over 9 bases. This TCR was sampled from a human donor in a cohort sampled during active COVID-19. The sample taken for sequencing was peripheral blood. The CDR3 nucleotides are TGTGCCAGCAGAAACCGGAGACAGGGGGATAATGAGCAGTTCTTC. It encodes CASRNRRQGDNEQFF.